This T cell receptor (beta chain) was sequenced in a study of Ad26.COV2.S vaccination and SARS-CoV-2 variants. The germline V gene encodes CDR1 LGHDT and CDR2 YNNKEL (reference sequence). CDR3 length equals 15 residues. Trimming shortened V by 2 bases and J by 3 bases, and 12 bases separated the two germline ends. Only in-frame clones appear in the TCRdb table, and some are missing; sequencing was by immunoSEQ multiplex PCR. This table holds roughly 700,000 clones, around 90% found once. Treatment meaning: about 20 received Ad26.COV2.S at low or high dose, single or two shots; about 5 received placebo; per-sample allocation not given. Samples were taken on day 63 after the first vaccine or placebo injection. Expressing Wuhan-strain SARS-CoV-2 spike, an Ad26 vector served as the vaccine.

Sequences were derived from peripheral blood, sampled in a trial of Ad26.COV2.S vaccine versus placebo. The receptor comes from a person aged 18-65 years who received the Ad26.COV2.S COVID-19 vaccine or a placebo. The J gene is TRBJ2-3, the V gene TRBV3-1 (or the pseudogene TRBV3-2); maybe TRBD1 (6 bases). CDR3 loop: CASSQSDRRTDTQYF. The CDR3 nucleotides read TGTGCCAGCAGCCAAAGCGACAGGCGAACAGATACGCAGTATTTT.